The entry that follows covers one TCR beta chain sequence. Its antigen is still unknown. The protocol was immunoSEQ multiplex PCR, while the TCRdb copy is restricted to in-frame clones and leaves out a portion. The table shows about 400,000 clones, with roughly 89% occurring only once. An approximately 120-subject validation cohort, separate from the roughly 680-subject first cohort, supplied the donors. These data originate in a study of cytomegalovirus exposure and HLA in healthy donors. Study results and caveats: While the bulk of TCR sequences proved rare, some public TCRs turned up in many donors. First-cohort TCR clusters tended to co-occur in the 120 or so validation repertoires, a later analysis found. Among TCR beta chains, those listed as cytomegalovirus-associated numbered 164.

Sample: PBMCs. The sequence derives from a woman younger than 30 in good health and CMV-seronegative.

The CDR3 DNA sequence: TGTGCCAGCACCGAACTCATAGCGGGGTCCGGGGAGCTGTTTTTT. It yields the protein CASTELIAGSGELFF. The chain uses TRBV6-5 and TRBJ2-2; 8 bases are shared with TRBD2. There are 15 residues in the CDR3. Germline V gene lookup returns CDR1 MNHEY and CDR2 SVGAGI. With V trimmed by 7 bases and J by 6 bases, 10 bases remained unmatched.